The sequence of this T cell receptor (beta chain) was determined in a study of metastatic and nonmetastatic thyroid tumors. In this sample, this clone turned up many times. This CDR3 spans 17 amino acids. Patients had received no treatment of any kind before thyroid surgery. TCRdb re-called the PCR reads via MiXCR. The sample includes some 30,000 clones, about 30% of them seen just once. The sequence came from a female donor with papillary thyroid cancer or a benign thyroid nodule (not recorded which). Some clones in this sample may be carry-over from other donors' samples. The sequencing sample was made of blood. V usage is TRBV3-2 and J usage is TRBJ2-3; the listed D gene, TRBD2, was not tested against the DNA. TRBV3-2 is an annotated pseudogene. The CDR3 loop reads CASSHDTLAGDTDTQYF. DNA for the CDR3: TGTGCCAGCAGCCATGATACGCTAGCGGGGGACACAGATACGCAGTATTTT.